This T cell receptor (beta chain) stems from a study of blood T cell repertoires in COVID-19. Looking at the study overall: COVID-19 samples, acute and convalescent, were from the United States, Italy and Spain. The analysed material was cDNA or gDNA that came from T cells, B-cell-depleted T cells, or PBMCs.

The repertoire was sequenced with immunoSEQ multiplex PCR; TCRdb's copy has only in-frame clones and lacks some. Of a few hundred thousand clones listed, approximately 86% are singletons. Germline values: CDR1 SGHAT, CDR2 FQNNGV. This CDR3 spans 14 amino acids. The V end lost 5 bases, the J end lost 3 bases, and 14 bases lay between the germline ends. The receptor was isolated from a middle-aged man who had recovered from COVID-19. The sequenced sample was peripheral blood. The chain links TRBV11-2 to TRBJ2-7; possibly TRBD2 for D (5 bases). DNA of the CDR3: TGTGCCAGCAGCCCTACCCGGGGATTCTACGAGCAGTACTTC. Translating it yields CASSPTRGFYEQYF.